Reported below is one TCR beta chain. What this receptor recognizes is not known. No base quality information exists; no much larger clone differs at one position. The data stem from a study of cytomegalovirus exposure and HLA in healthy donors (dated by TCRdb to 2017 to 2019). At the level of the whole study: An earlier analysis of around 600 of the donors reported 250 to 300 Gb of sequence data and roughly 100 million unique TCR beta sequences from roughly 180 million T cells. An early release that covered 640 HLA-typed donors contained about 290 gigabases of sequencing data and tens of millions of unique TCR sequences. Among the roughly 400 genotyped donors, 75% to 90% belonged to the genetic ancestry cluster associated with self-reported Caucasian donors. The study was designed to test whether signatures of past pathogen exposure could be identified by cataloging public T cell receptors. The study used immunosequencing to profile the T cell repertoires of approximately 640 subjects and linked those repertoires to cytomegalovirus serostatus. Along with the roughly 670-subject first cohort, a separate validation cohort of around 110 different subjects was used. The study combined high-throughput TCR immunosequencing, statistical association of individual TCRs with disease status, and machine learning to predict cytomegalovirus infection status. A later analysis re-analyzed previously published TCR beta repertoires from several hundred donors and added high-resolution HLA genotyping to study TCR occurrence patterns. In the later analysis, no new phenotypic data were used to find candidate immune exposures; instead, reliance was placed on TCR beta sequences and their occurrence across donors. An earlier analysis of fewer than 700 of the donors applied high-throughput TCR beta sequencing to assess whether each TCR beta V gene segment acted as functional or pseudogenic. Donor age, sex, ethnicity and CMV serostatus were compiled alongside the repertoire data. A later genetic analysis took genome-wide SNP genotypes for about three fifths of the 666 donors and used that subset as a discovery cohort. Every discovery cohort repertoire had been produced on one sequencing platform. HLA typing included class I and class II loci at four-digit resolution. The number of typed donors differed by locus: roughly 629-630 for A, B, C, DRB1 and DQB1; roughly 510 for DQA1; 606 for DPA1; and about 450 for DPB1. Because of strong linkage in the cohort, 4 to 6 DR-DQ haplotypes were treated as single units for association and clustering. Across 300 to 500 genotyped donors of the cohort, an average of about 240,000 unique TCR beta nucleotide sequences per donor were sequenced, and around 20% of those sequences were non-productive.

Summary of the overall study and its limitations: A few of the identified cytomegalovirus-associated TCR beta chains were confirmed in vitro to be specific for cytomegalovirus antigens. According to the authors, the approach could potentially be generalized to other disease states and immunological phenotypes. In a later analysis, HLA-associated TCR beta chains showed more clonal expansion and lower generation probabilities than non-associated chains that were equally common. In an earlier analysis of some 500 of the donors, most TCR beta V segments appeared in productive rearrangements about 87% or about 30% of the time, broadly matching IMGT annotations. A later analysis associated 15,000 to 20,000 TCR beta sequences with specific HLA alleles at a false discovery rate of 0.05. A later analysis found that TCR association rates varied across HLA loci, with DRB1 alleles showing the most associated TCRs and HLA-C alleles the fewest. Because counts were too low, roughly 18 rarely observed V segments, including chromosome 9 orphons, were left out of the earlier analysis of several hundred of the donors. For the cohort, immune exposure information was limited to CMV serostatus. The classifier was reported to diagnose cytomegalovirus status with high specificity and sensitivity in both the original cohort and the validation cohort. An association between a missense DCLRE1C variant and V-gene and J-gene trimming of TCR beta chains was found in a later genetic analysis and replicated in an independent cohort. Roughly uniform sequencing depth across donors was assumed in presence/absence analyses, although this assumption may not hold. The 87-base-pair reads could not distinguish some IMGT-functional V segments, including TRBV6-2 and TRBV6-3, so those segments were excluded. According to a later analysis, parvovirus B19, influenza, CMV and Epstein-Barr virus appeared linked to several top co-occurrence clusters. Correlated functional status among segregating V segments might reflect linkage disequilibrium, but an unknown experimental factor could not be ruled out. A later analysis found that most CMV-associated TCR beta chains appeared HLA-restricted, with HLA associations seemingly driven largely by CMV exposure. In the study, 150 to 200 TCR beta chains were listed as associated with cytomegalovirus. A cluster of highly shared sequence variants was judged likely to represent a technical artifact of the sequencing pipeline. A further reported finding was that TCR beta sequences accurately predicted the HLA-A and HLA-B alleles for most subjects in the first cohort. Because some donors lacked HLA typing at each locus, the association tests relied only on the typed subset. Strong co-occurrence of HLA alleles, especially DR and DQ, made assigning TCR associations to individual alleles difficult. Compared with the approximately 670-donor mean, donors in an Asian-associated ancestry cluster had fewer N-insertions in productive TCRs, according to a later genetic analysis. This cohort had only TCR beta chains sequenced, and the lack of alpha or paired-chain data limited which features could be detected. Most TCR sequences were observed very rarely across donors, whereas some public TCRs were present in many individuals.

Libraries were built with the immunoSEQ multiplex PCR assay. The multiplex PCR relied on a mix of 60 forward primers for TCR Vbeta segments and 13 reverse primers for TCR Jbeta segments. The CDR3 region of rearranged TCR beta genes was amplified from genomic DNA with a multiplex PCR assay. The Illumina HiSeq System was used to sequence the amplified TCR beta libraries as 87-base-pair reads. The paper's data handling went like this. In a later analysis, roughly 80 million unique TCR beta chains were counted across the roughly 610 repertoires, and roughly 11 million of these chains were shared by at least two donors. Raw reads were error-corrected and collapsed into unique sequences with a nearest-neighbor algorithm that merged closely related sequences to remove PCR and sequencing errors. CDR3 sequences were aligned to IMGT reference sequences to assign V, D and J gene segments. For a sequence to be retained, at least a six-nucleotide match to both a V gene segment and a J gene segment was required. Rearrangements were classified as productive when the CDR3 lacked stop codons and remained in frame with V and J, and all other rearrangements were classified as non-productive. Following IMGT convention, CDR3 was defined as the stretch from the second conserved V-encoded cysteine up to the conserved J-encoded phenylalanine. The earlier analysis of some 550 of the donors excluded any sequence lacking an unambiguous match to a single V gene segment. An earlier analysis of several hundred of the donors called V segments functional above 56.7% productive rearrangements and segregating when the between-donor standard deviation exceeded 5%. A statistical classification framework was built for diagnosing cytomegalovirus status from the catalog of TCR beta chain sequences. A later analysis assigned V and J genes by comparing TCR nucleotide sequences with IMGT/GENE-DB human TR gene sequences. A later analysis assigned CDR3 sequences and most-parsimonious VDJ recombination scenarios with the TCRdist pipeline. In a later analysis, each TCR beta chain was defined by its CDR3 amino acid sequence together with its V-gene family, and reads without a unique V-gene family were excluded. As a way to deal with suspected cross-contamination and a sequencing artifact, a later analysis dropped roughly 620 nucleotide sequences that were highly shared and had low generation probability. In a later analysis, a clonal expansion index was calculated for each public chain from normalized within-repertoire ranks of inferred template counts. In a later analysis, generation probabilities were computed with a VDJ recombination model fitted to out-of-frame rearrangements, and the resulting probabilities were checked against IGoR. In a later analysis, hypergeometric tests were used to score TCR-TCR, TCR-HLA and TCR-CMV co-occurrence, with a repertoire-size bias correction applied to TCR pairs. A later analysis estimated false discovery rates by permuting HLA or CMV assignments 20 times. A later analysis grouped co-occurring TCRs with DBSCAN, adding TCRdist sequence similarity when clustering within HLA-allele-positive subsets. Repertoires with fewer than 30,000 or more than 120,000 public chains, plus five repertoires with anomalous nucleotide sharing, were excluded from co-occurrence clustering. TCRdb re-hosts the immuneACCESS table, in-frame sequences only. Its copies lack some clones; in the studies checked, an unresolved V gene accounts for under half of them, and the cause for the rest is not known. Clone size and the V and J calls come from that table; the DNA yielded D and trimming. The sample has about 170,000 clones on record, over 60% of them singletons. The ten largest clones represent approximately 1.5% of the sample.

The cohort was made up of approximately 670 healthy bone marrow donors. At the time of sampling, all cohort members were nominally healthy, though unrecorded immune exposures were likely present. The donor tested CMV seronegative and was one of the 352 seronegative cohort members. A peripheral blood sample was provided by each donor, and peripheral blood mononuclear cells were used for TCR beta sequencing. Genomic DNA extraction from the blood cell samples was performed with the Qiagen DNeasy Blood Extraction Kit. The germline V gene provides CDR1 MNHNS and CDR2 SASEGT. Counted from cysteine to phenylalanine, this CDR3 has 14 amino acids. Solely the CDR3 DNA is kept, with 42 bases framed from the first base. Trimming at the junction amounts to 2 bases on V and 10 bases on J, and the germline ends lie 16 bases apart.

The V and J segments used are TRBV6-1 and TRBJ2-3; D gene: possibly TRBD1, on 6 matching bases. Sample: PBMCs. This receptor was taken from a girl between 5 and 17 years old in good health and CMV-seronegative. The bases are TGTGCCAGCAGTGAACTCAGGGGCTTAGGTGCGCAGTATTTT. It translates to CASSELRGLGAQYF.